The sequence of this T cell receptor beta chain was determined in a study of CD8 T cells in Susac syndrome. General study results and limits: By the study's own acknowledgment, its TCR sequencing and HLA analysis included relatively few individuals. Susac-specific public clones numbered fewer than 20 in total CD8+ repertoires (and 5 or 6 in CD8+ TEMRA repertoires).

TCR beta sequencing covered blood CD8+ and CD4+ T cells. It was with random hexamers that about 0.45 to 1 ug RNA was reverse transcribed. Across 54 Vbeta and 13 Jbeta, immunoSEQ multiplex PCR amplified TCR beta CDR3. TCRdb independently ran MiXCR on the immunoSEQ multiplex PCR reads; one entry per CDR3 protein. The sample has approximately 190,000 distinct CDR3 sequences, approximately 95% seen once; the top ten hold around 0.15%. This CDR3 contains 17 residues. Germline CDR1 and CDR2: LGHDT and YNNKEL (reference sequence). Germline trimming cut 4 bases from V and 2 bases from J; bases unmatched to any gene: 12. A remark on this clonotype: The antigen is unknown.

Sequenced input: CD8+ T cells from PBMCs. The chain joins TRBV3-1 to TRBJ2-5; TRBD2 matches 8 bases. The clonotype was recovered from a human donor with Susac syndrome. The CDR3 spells CASSRKDKGLVQETQYF. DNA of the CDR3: TGTGCCAGCAGCCGCAAAGACAAGGGACTAGTACAAGAGACCCAGTACTTC.